Sequencing of this TCR beta chain was carried out in a study of T cells in Graves' hyperthyroidism and ophthalmopathy. The wider study: The blood sample was taken at first diagnosis, before treatment began. Study outcomes and limitations: Most expanded thyroid clonotypes above 0.001 recurred in blood.

This clonotype was seen many times. The antigen remains unidentified. What was amplified from RNA transcripts were TCR beta CDR3 regions. HTBI primers were used for first-round RT-PCR of the TCR CDR3. MiXCR, run by TCRdb on the multiplex PCR reads, gives a single entry per CDR3 protein. Of around 600,000 distinct CDR3 sequences in the sample, 13% to 15% were seen once. The germline gives CDR1 SEHNR, CDR2 FQNEAQ (reference sequence). This CDR3 is 16 amino acids long. Trimming cost V 5 bases and J 1 base; bases outside gene matches: 10. At least 3 on the Clinical Activity Score was recorded for ophthalmopathy patients, who also had NOSPECS grade at least 4 and duration under 3 months. The authors obtained PBMCs from about 9 ml of fresh peripheral blood.

Sequenced: blood. The chain links TRBV7-9 to TRBJ2-5; TRBD1 aligns across 7 bases. The TCR sequence derives from a woman aged 45 to 65 with Graves' ophthalmopathy. Written as DNA, the CDR3 is TGTGCCAGCAGCCAAAACAGGGGAACCACCCAAGAGACCCAGTACTTC. This codes for CASSQNRGTTQETQYF.